This is a list of T cell receptor beta chains from one sample in a study of T-cell memory formation after mild COVID-19. MiXCR, run by TCRdb on the 5' RACE reads, gives a single entry per CDR3 protein. The repertoire holds approximately 200,000 distinct CDR3 sequences, with roughly 16% as singletons. Sequencing was done on a sample of PBMCs or a T cell subset sorted from them (not recorded which). The source of these receptors is an adult woman who had mild COVID-19 (a few samples of this study predate the infection). Cell type and time point are not known. CDR3s include the opening cysteine and the closing phenylalanine or tryptophan. The D gene is left open where the match is weak. The size of a clone is reported for some rows only, either as once, few or many, or as a class for expanded clones.

d_call j_call clone_size v_call cdr3_aa cdr3_nt
TRBD1 TRBJ2-5 . TRBV3-1 CASSAGQGRETQYF TGTGCCAGCAGCGCAGGACAGGGCAGAGAGACCCAGTACTTC
. TRBJ2-2 many TRBV6-2/TRBV6-3 CASSYSKAPAGGELFF TGTGCCAGCAGTTACTCCAAAGCCCCGGCCGGCGGGGAGCTGTTTTTT
TRBD1 TRBJ1-5 few TRBV6-2/TRBV6-3 CASRRDRENQPQHF TGTGCCAGCAGGAGGGACAGGGAGAATCAGCCCCAGCATTTT
. TRBJ2-5 few TRBV11-3 CASSLGILGETQYF TGTGCCAGCAGCTTGGGAATACTTGGAGAGACCCAGTACTTC
. TRBJ2-5 . TRBV5-4 CASSRFPGEETQYF TGTGCCAGCAGCCGATTCCCCGGGGAGGAGACCCAGTACTTC
TRBD1 TRBJ2-2 many TRBV11-3 CASSKRTGVNTGELFF TGTGCCAGCAGCAAACGGACAGGGGTAAACACCGGGGAGCTGTTTTTT
. TRBJ2-7 . TRBV10-3 CAISEWGTPSDEQYF TGTGCCATCAGTGAGTGGGGGACGCCCTCGGACGAGCAGTACTTC
TRBD2 TRBJ2-2 many TRBV4-1 CASSQTRLAGGPGTGELFF TGCGCCAGCAGCCAGACCCGACTAGCGGGGGGGCCGGGGACCGGGGAGCTGTTTTTT
. TRBJ1-1 few TRBV6-2/TRBV6-3 CASSYYREEAFF TGTGCCAGCAGTTACTACAGGGAGGAGGCTTTCTTT
. TRBJ2-3 few TRBV6-6 CASSPLSWQYF TGTGCCAGCAGCCCCCTCTCGTGGCAGTATTTT
TRBD1 TRBJ2-2 many TRBV5-1 CASSLRDRATGELFF TGCGCCAGCAGCTTAAGGGACAGGGCGACCGGGGAGCTGTTTTTT
. TRBJ2-2 few TRBV7-2 CASSLTRGPGELFF TGTGCCAGCAGCTTAACCAGGGGTCCCGGGGAGCTGTTTTTT
TRBD2 TRBJ2-3 . TRBV4-1 CASSQGDSGGAADTQYF TGCGCCAGCAGCCAAGGTGATAGCGGGGGGGCGGCAGATACGCAGTATTTT
. TRBJ1-1 many TRBV20-1 CSARGDTEAFF TGCAGTGCTAGAGGGGACACTGAAGCTTTCTTT
. TRBJ2-7 . TRBV9 CASSQGVTGGVQYF TGTGCCAGCAGTCAGGGGGTTACCGGAGGGGTGCAGTACTTC
TRBD2 TRBJ2-1 . TRBV5-5 CASRRSTSGGTYNEQFF TGTGCCAGCAGGCGATCGACTAGCGGGGGGACCTACAATGAGCAGTTCTTC
. TRBJ1-1 . TRBV2 CASQKPENTEAFF TGTGCCAGCCAGAAACCAGAGAACACTGAAGCTTTCTTT